The 3 T cell receptor beta chains below all came from one sample that was sequenced in a study of control samples from healthy donors and cancer patients. TCRdb's table, derived via immunoSEQ multiplex PCR, lists solely in-frame clones and lacks some. This sample yields 140,000 or so clones, of which 89% are seen a single time; around 4.6% belongs to the top ten. The sample consisted of blood. All receptors come from a man aged 30 to 45 in good health.

V gene TRBV9 combines with J gene TRBJ1-3; D call uncertain. Germline V gene sequence: CDR1 SGDLS, CDR2 YYNGEE. The CDR3 totals 15 residues. Trimming cost V 3 bases and J 0 bases, with 10 bases left between them. Written as DNA, the CDR3 is TGTGCCAGCAGCGCGGGAACCGACTCTGGAAACACCATATATTTT. Translated: CASSAGTDSGNTIYF.

This clone has a single count. The chain carries TRBV9 and TRBJ2-7; D is perhaps TRBD2 (6 bases). Looked up from germline, CDR1 is SGDLS and CDR2 is YYNGEE. This CDR3 has 15 residues. Trimming cost V 4 bases and J 3 bases, with 17 bases left between them. The CDR3, as DNA: TGTGCCAGCAGCCCCCATTCGGCGGGACTCTACGAGCAGTACTTC. It codes for CASSPHSAGLYEQYF.

J is TRBJ1-6 and V is TRBV19, with a tentative D call TRBD1 (6 bases). Germline CDR1 LNHDA, CDR2 SQIVND (reference sequence). This CDR3 has 13 amino acids. The V end lost 4 bases, the J end lost 14 bases, and 15 bases lay between the germline ends. For the CDR3, the DNA is TGTGCCAGTAGTAATGGACAGCCTTCGGCCCTCCACTTT. This encodes CASSNGQPSALHF.